The sequence of this TCR beta chain was determined in a study of cytomegalovirus exposure and HLA in healthy donors. Trimming cost V 5 bases and J 7 bases; bases outside gene matches: 1. Germline CDR1 SNHLY, CDR2 FYNNEI. This CDR3 is built from 11 residues. In the PCR, 60 Vbeta and 13 Jbeta primers were used. Assay: immunoSEQ multiplex PCR; the TCRdb copy retains only in-frame clones and omits some. The data hold around 75,000 clones, with 75% to 85% observed a single time. This chain uses TRBV2 with TRBJ1-2; TRBD1 matches at 7 bases. Sequenced sample: PBMCs. The TCR was taken from a man aged 35-49 years in good health and CMV-seronegative. CDR3 in DNA: TGTGCCAGCAGTCCAGGGGGTGGCTACACCTTC. This translates into CASSPGGGYTF.